These T cell receptor beta chains were read from a single sample in a study of regulatory T cells in long-lasting Graves disease. TCRdb processed the multiplex PCR reads anew with MiXCR; each CDR3 protein has one entry. Among about 620,000 distinct CDR3 sequences listed, less than 20% were seen once. These data were also reused for a study on T cells in Graves' hyperthyroidism and ophthalmopathy.

The input for sequencing was peripheral blood mononuclear cells (PBMCs), taken at new diagnosis, from a patient treated with antithyroid drugs. The receptors stem from a woman aged 25 to 39 with Graves disease. The CDR3 runs from the conserved cysteine through the conserved F or W. Fields, in order: V gene, D gene, J gene, clone size, CDR3 protein, CDR3 DNA. D genes are given only for firm matches. Rows give clone size only sometimes, using once, few, many, or a class for an expanded clone.

v_gene: TRBV19
d_gene: NA
j_gene: TRBJ2-2
abundance: few
CDR3aa: CASSPGLTTGELFF
CDR3nt: TGTGCCAGTAGTCCGGGACTTACTACCGGGGAGCTGTTTTTT

v_gene: TRBV6-5
d_gene: TRBD2
j_gene: TRBJ2-7
abundance: few
CDR3aa: CASSYSLAEDYEQYF
CDR3nt: TGTGCCAGCAGTTACTCCCTAGCGGAGGACTACGAGCAGTACTTC

v_gene: TRBV12-3/TRBV12-4
d_gene: NA
j_gene: TRBJ1-5
abundance: many
CDR3aa: CASSFSLNQPQHF
CDR3nt: TGTGCCAGCAGTTTCTCCCTTAATCAGCCCCAGCATTTT

v_gene: TRBV28
d_gene: NA
j_gene: TRBJ1-4
abundance: few
CDR3aa: CASTKPRGTNEKLFF
CDR3nt: TGTGCCAGCACAAAACCACGCGGAACTAATGAAAAACTGTTTTTT

v_gene: TRBV19
d_gene: NA
j_gene: TRBJ1-1
abundance: NA
CDR3aa: CASSMDEGQTTEAFF
CDR3nt: TGTGCCAGTAGTATGGACGAAGGACAGACCACTGAAGCTTTCTTT

v_gene: TRBV19
d_gene: NA
j_gene: TRBJ1-3
abundance: NA
CDR3aa: CASKRTEARNTIYF
CDR3nt: TGTGCCAGTAAGCGGACAGAGGCTAGAAACACCATATATTTT

v_gene: TRBV20-1
d_gene: TRBD2
j_gene: TRBJ2-5
abundance: many
CDR3aa: CSARDLAGEETQYF
CDR3nt: TGCAGTGCTAGAGACCTAGCGGGAGAGGAGACCCAGTACTTC

v_gene: TRBV2
d_gene: NA
j_gene: TRBJ2-3
abundance: many
CDR3aa: CATTRRGTSTDTQYF
CDR3nt: TGTGCCACCACGAGACGGGGCACTAGCACAGATACGCAGTATTTT

v_gene: TRBV9
d_gene: NA
j_gene: TRBJ1-2
abundance: few
CDR3aa: CASSVDLGYYGYTF
CDR3nt: TGTGCCAGCAGCGTAGACCTAGGCTACTATGGCTACACCTTC

v_gene: TRBV5-1
d_gene: NA
j_gene: TRBJ1-1
abundance: many
CDR3aa: CASSLEYWVERPTEAFF
CDR3nt: TGCGCCAGCAGCTTGGAATATTGGGTCGAACGGCCCACTGAAGCTTTCTTT

v_gene: TRBV7-7
d_gene: NA
j_gene: TRBJ2-5
abundance: NA
CDR3aa: CASSPEVAGETQYF
CDR3nt: TGTGCTAGCAGCCCAGAAGTAGCCGGTGAGACCCAGTACTTC

v_gene: TRBV28
d_gene: TRBD1
j_gene: TRBJ2-1
abundance: NA
CDR3aa: CASSPSPGQGINEQFF
CDR3nt: TGTGCCAGCAGTCCCTCCCCGGGACAGGGGATCAATGAGCAGTTCTTC

v_gene: TRBV20-1
d_gene: NA
j_gene: TRBJ1-1
abundance: many
CDR3aa: CSARDRDGYWNTEAFF
CDR3nt: TGCAGTGCTAGAGACCGGGACGGATACTGGAACACTGAAGCTTTCTTT

v_gene: TRBV30
d_gene: NA
j_gene: TRBJ1-1
abundance: many
CDR3aa: CAWSGTYMNTEAFF
CDR3nt: TGTGCCTGGAGTGGGACCTACATGAACACTGAAGCTTTCTTT

v_gene: TRBV13
d_gene: TRBD2
j_gene: TRBJ2-2
abundance: NA
CDR3aa: CASRVPGGGELFF
CDR3nt: TGTGCCAGCAGAGTCCCGGGAGGAGGGGAGCTGTTTTTT

v_gene: TRBV2
d_gene: TRBD2
j_gene: TRBJ2-1
abundance: NA
CDR3aa: CASSVGVAGVDEQFF
CDR3nt: TGTGCCAGCAGTGTCGGGGTAGCGGGAGTGGATGAGCAGTTCTTC

v_gene: TRBV28
d_gene: TRBD2
j_gene: TRBJ2-1
abundance: many
CDR3aa: CASTELAGPRDEQFF
CDR3nt: TGTGCCAGCACCGAGCTAGCGGGGCCTCGAGATGAGCAGTTCTTC

v_gene: TRBV19
d_gene: TRBD2
j_gene: TRBJ2-1
abundance: few
CDR3aa: CASSSGRAVGNEQFF
CDR3nt: TGTGCCAGTAGTAGCGGGAGGGCCGTGGGCAATGAGCAGTTCTTC

v_gene: TRBV28
d_gene: TRBD2
j_gene: TRBJ2-7
abundance: few
CDR3aa: CASKGGGPRLAGALDEQYF
CDR3nt: TGTGCCAGCAAGGGAGGGGGACCCCGACTAGCGGGAGCTCTCGACGAGCAGTACTTC

v_gene: TRBV5-5
d_gene: TRBD1
j_gene: TRBJ2-7
abundance: NA
CDR3aa: CASSLGTVNYEQYF
CDR3nt: TGTGCCAGCAGCTTAGGGACAGTCAATTACGAGCAGTACTTC

v_gene: TRBV5-1
d_gene: NA
j_gene: TRBJ1-2
abundance: many
CDR3aa: CASSPAGFGYTF
CDR3nt: TGCGCCAGCAGCCCGGCAGGGTTTGGCTACACCTTC

v_gene: TRBV25-1
d_gene: NA
j_gene: TRBJ1-2
abundance: NA
CDR3aa: CASREWGTVLYGYTF
CDR3nt: TGTGCCTCCCGGGAATGGGGGACGGTCCTCTATGGCTACACCTTC

v_gene: TRBV6-5
d_gene: NA
j_gene: TRBJ2-7
abundance: many
CDR3aa: CASSYDQGRYEQYF
CDR3nt: TGTGCCAGCAGTTACGACCAAGGGCGGTACGAGCAGTACTTC

v_gene: TRBV10-3
d_gene: NA
j_gene: TRBJ2-7
abundance: few
CDR3aa: CAISESGYEQYF
CDR3nt: TGTGCCATCAGTGAGTCGGGCTACGAGCAGTACTTC

v_gene: TRBV7-2
d_gene: TRBD2
j_gene: TRBJ2-2
abundance: many
CDR3aa: CASSISGGNTGELFF
CDR3nt: TGTGCCAGCAGCATTAGCGGGGGGAACACCGGGGAGCTGTTTTTT

v_gene: TRBV2
d_gene: NA
j_gene: TRBJ2-3
abundance: many
CDR3aa: CASSREFSTDTQYF
CDR3nt: TGTGCCAGCAGTCGGGAGTTCAGCACAGATACGCAGTATTTT

v_gene: TRBV12-3/TRBV12-4
d_gene: NA
j_gene: TRBJ1-5
abundance: many
CDR3aa: CASSFEDSNQPQHF
CDR3nt: TGTGCCAGCAGTTTTGAGGATAGCAATCAGCCCCAGCATTTT

v_gene: TRBV27
d_gene: NA
j_gene: TRBJ1-2
abundance: many
CDR3aa: CASSSHTVRSHGYTF
CDR3nt: TGTGCCAGCAGTTCACACACCGTCCGGAGCCATGGCTACACCTTC

v_gene: TRBV6-1
d_gene: NA
j_gene: TRBJ1-1
abundance: few
CDR3aa: CASRTETANTEAFF
CDR3nt: TGTGCCAGCAGAACAGAGACAGCGAACACTGAAGCTTTCTTT

v_gene: TRBV7-6
d_gene: NA
j_gene: TRBJ2-3
abundance: few
CDR3aa: CASPYPWWAPLLGTQYF
CDR3nt: TGTGCCAGCCCCTACCCCTGGTGGGCCCCACTTTTGGGTACGCAGTATTTT

v_gene: TRBV7-2
d_gene: NA
j_gene: TRBJ2-2
abundance: few
CDR3aa: CASSSPTNTGELFF
CDR3nt: TGTGCCAGCAGCTCACCTACGAACACCGGGGAGCTGTTTTTT

v_gene: TRBV10-3
d_gene: NA
j_gene: TRBJ2-7
abundance: many
CDR3aa: CAISGELGYEQYF
CDR3nt: TGTGCCATCAGTGGGGAACTTGGGTACGAGCAGTACTTC

v_gene: TRBV5-1
d_gene: TRBD1
j_gene: TRBJ2-7
abundance: many
CDR3aa: CASSRPDRTRNEQYF
CDR3nt: TGCGCCAGCAGCCGCCCGGACAGGACGAGGAACGAGCAGTACTTC

v_gene: TRBV7-2
d_gene: NA
j_gene: TRBJ2-1
abundance: few
CDR3aa: CASSLVMGSYNEQFF
CDR3nt: TGTGCCAGCAGCTTAGTTATGGGCTCCTACAATGAGCAGTTCTTC

v_gene: TRBV15
d_gene: TRBD1
j_gene: TRBJ2-2
abundance: NA
CDR3aa: CATSRGTANTGELFF
CDR3nt: TGTGCCACCAGCCGAGGGACAGCGAACACCGGGGAGCTGTTTTTT

v_gene: TRBV7-9
d_gene: NA
j_gene: TRBJ1-6
abundance: NA
CDR3aa: CASGSLVYGLHF
CDR3nt: TGTGCCAGCGGCTCCCTAGTTTATGGGCTGCACTTT

v_gene: TRBV14
d_gene: TRBD1
j_gene: TRBJ1-2
abundance: few
CDR3aa: CASSLAGTAPGGYTF
CDR3nt: TGTGCCAGCAGCCTCGCCGGGACAGCCCCCGGGGGCTACACCTTC

v_gene: TRBV18
d_gene: NA
j_gene: TRBJ2-4
abundance: NA
CDR3aa: CASSRNTLTGGGNIQYF
CDR3nt: TGTGCCAGCTCACGAAATACCTTGACAGGAGGGGGAAACATTCAGTACTTC

v_gene: TRBV9
d_gene: NA
j_gene: TRBJ2-5
abundance: NA
CDR3aa: CASSVAGGIAETQYF
CDR3nt: TGTGCCAGCAGCGTAGCTGGGGGGATCGCGGAGACCCAGTACTTC

v_gene: TRBV27
d_gene: TRBD2
j_gene: TRBJ2-7
abundance: NA
CDR3aa: CASSLRLAVYEQYF
CDR3nt: TGTGCCAGCAGTTTAAGGCTAGCGGTATACGAGCAGTACTTC

v_gene: TRBV11-2
d_gene: NA
j_gene: TRBJ2-7
abundance: NA
CDR3aa: CASSLSGRYEQYF
CDR3nt: TGTGCCAGCAGCTTATCAGGGAGGTACGAGCAGTACTTC

v_gene: TRBV2
d_gene: NA
j_gene: TRBJ2-3
abundance: many
CDR3aa: CASENSGRSEDTQYF
CDR3nt: TGTGCCAGTGAGAATTCGGGCCGCTCTGAGGATACGCAGTATTTT

v_gene: TRBV12-3/TRBV12-4
d_gene: NA
j_gene: TRBJ2-5
abundance: many
CDR3aa: CASRRGSQGLETQYF
CDR3nt: TGTGCCAGCAGGAGGGGCAGTCAAGGTCTCGAGACCCAGTACTTC

v_gene: TRBV5-4
d_gene: NA
j_gene: TRBJ1-1
abundance: NA
CDR3aa: CASSFQWMNTEAFF
CDR3nt: TGTGCCAGCAGCTTCCAATGGATGAACACTGAAGCTTTCTTT

v_gene: TRBV29-1
d_gene: NA
j_gene: TRBJ2-1
abundance: few
CDR3aa: CSVETAWGSYNEQFF
CDR3nt: TGCAGCGTTGAAACGGCGTGGGGGTCCTACAATGAGCAGTTCTTC

v_gene: TRBV5-1
d_gene: NA
j_gene: TRBJ2-3
abundance: many
CDR3aa: CASSLEVFHTDTQYF
CDR3nt: TGCGCCAGCAGCTTGGAGGTCTTTCACACAGATACGCAGTATTTT

v_gene: TRBV29-1
d_gene: NA
j_gene: TRBJ1-3
abundance: many
CDR3aa: CSGETREGGNTIYF
CDR3nt: TGCAGCGGTGAAACAAGGGAGGGCGGAAACACCATATATTTT

v_gene: TRBV27
d_gene: NA
j_gene: TRBJ2-7
abundance: many
CDR3aa: CASSPGDRALGEQYF
CDR3nt: TGTGCCAGCAGTCCGGGGGACAGAGCCTTGGGCGAGCAGTACTTC

v_gene: TRBV6-1
d_gene: TRBD1
j_gene: TRBJ2-7
abundance: many
CDR3aa: CASSAGTAYEQYF
CDR3nt: TGTGCCAGCAGCGCCGGGACAGCATACGAGCAGTACTTC

v_gene: TRBV28
d_gene: TRBD2
j_gene: TRBJ2-7
abundance: many
CDR3aa: CASSLFLLAGSYEQYF
CDR3nt: TGTGCCAGCAGTTTATTTTTACTAGCGGGATCCTACGAGCAGTACTTC

v_gene: TRBV20-1
d_gene: NA
j_gene: TRBJ2-5
abundance: NA
CDR3aa: CSARDPAGNPETQYF
CDR3nt: TGCAGTGCTAGAGATCCAGCAGGGAACCCGGAGACCCAGTACTTC

v_gene: TRBV11-3
d_gene: NA
j_gene: TRBJ1-1
abundance: many
CDR3aa: CASSLAEDTEAFF
CDR3nt: TGTGCCAGCAGCTTAGCTGAAGACACTGAAGCTTTCTTT

v_gene: TRBV12-3/TRBV12-4
d_gene: NA
j_gene: TRBJ1-1
abundance: many
CDR3aa: CASSSPHLNTEAFF
CDR3nt: TGTGCCAGCAGTTCCCCCCACTTGAACACTGAAGCTTTCTTT

v_gene: TRBV5-1
d_gene: NA
j_gene: TRBJ2-7
abundance: NA
CDR3aa: CASSLGSSAQTYEQYF
CDR3nt: TGCGCCAGCAGCTTGGGATCTAGCGCCCAGACCTACGAGCAGTACTTC

v_gene: TRBV28
d_gene: NA
j_gene: TRBJ2-4
abundance: few
CDR3aa: CASSLPPGARGRKVLAKNIQYF
CDR3nt: TGTGCCAGCAGTTTACCGCCGGGGGCCCGGGGACGTAAGGTTCTAGCCAAAAACATTCAGTACTTC

v_gene: TRBV20-1
d_gene: NA
j_gene: TRBJ2-1
abundance: NA
CDR3aa: CSARDPGSSYNEQFF
CDR3nt: TGCAGTGCTAGAGATCCGGGGAGCTCCTACAATGAGCAGTTCTTC